A single sample is the source of the 2 T cell receptor beta chains below, sequenced in a study of cytomegalovirus exposure and HLA in healthy donors. PCR employed 60 Vbeta and 13 Jbeta primers. Repertoires were generated with immunoSEQ multiplex PCR, while TCRdb's copy carries only in-frame clones and drops some. This sample has about 160,000 clones, with about three quarters found just once. Sample: PBMCs. The source is a woman in her twenties or thirties in good health and CMV-seronegative.

The V gene is TRBV5-1, the J gene TRBJ2-5; the D gene is possibly TRBD1 (7 bases). The CDR3 length is 15 residues. Germline lookup yields CDR1 SGHRS and CDR2 YFSETQ. Trimming stripped 4 bases from V and 2 bases from J, with 15 bases between. CDR3 sequence: CASSRLRDRQETQYF. For the CDR3, the DNA is TGCGCCAGCAGCCGCTTGCGGGACAGACAAGAGACCCAGTACTTC.

The rearrangement joins TRBV5-1 to TRBJ2-5, with D unclear. This CDR3 region has 14 residues. V was trimmed by 1 base and J by 1 base, leaving 8 bases between them. Germline values: CDR1 SGHRS, CDR2 YFSETQ. The DNA for the CDR3 is TGCGCCAGCAGCTTGCAGGCAGTCCAAGAGACCCAGTACTTC. Translated: CASSLQAVQETQYF.